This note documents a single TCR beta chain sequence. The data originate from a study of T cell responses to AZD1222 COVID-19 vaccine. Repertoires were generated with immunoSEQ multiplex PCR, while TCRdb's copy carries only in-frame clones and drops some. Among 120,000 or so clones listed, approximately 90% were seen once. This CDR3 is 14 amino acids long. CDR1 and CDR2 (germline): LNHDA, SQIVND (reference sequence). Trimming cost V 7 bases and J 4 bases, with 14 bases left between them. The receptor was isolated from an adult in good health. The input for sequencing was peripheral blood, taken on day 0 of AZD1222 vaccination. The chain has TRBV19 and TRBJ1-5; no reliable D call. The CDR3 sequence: CASTTHTENQPQHF. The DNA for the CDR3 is TGTGCCAGTACCACGCATACGGAGAATCAGCCCCAGCATTTT.